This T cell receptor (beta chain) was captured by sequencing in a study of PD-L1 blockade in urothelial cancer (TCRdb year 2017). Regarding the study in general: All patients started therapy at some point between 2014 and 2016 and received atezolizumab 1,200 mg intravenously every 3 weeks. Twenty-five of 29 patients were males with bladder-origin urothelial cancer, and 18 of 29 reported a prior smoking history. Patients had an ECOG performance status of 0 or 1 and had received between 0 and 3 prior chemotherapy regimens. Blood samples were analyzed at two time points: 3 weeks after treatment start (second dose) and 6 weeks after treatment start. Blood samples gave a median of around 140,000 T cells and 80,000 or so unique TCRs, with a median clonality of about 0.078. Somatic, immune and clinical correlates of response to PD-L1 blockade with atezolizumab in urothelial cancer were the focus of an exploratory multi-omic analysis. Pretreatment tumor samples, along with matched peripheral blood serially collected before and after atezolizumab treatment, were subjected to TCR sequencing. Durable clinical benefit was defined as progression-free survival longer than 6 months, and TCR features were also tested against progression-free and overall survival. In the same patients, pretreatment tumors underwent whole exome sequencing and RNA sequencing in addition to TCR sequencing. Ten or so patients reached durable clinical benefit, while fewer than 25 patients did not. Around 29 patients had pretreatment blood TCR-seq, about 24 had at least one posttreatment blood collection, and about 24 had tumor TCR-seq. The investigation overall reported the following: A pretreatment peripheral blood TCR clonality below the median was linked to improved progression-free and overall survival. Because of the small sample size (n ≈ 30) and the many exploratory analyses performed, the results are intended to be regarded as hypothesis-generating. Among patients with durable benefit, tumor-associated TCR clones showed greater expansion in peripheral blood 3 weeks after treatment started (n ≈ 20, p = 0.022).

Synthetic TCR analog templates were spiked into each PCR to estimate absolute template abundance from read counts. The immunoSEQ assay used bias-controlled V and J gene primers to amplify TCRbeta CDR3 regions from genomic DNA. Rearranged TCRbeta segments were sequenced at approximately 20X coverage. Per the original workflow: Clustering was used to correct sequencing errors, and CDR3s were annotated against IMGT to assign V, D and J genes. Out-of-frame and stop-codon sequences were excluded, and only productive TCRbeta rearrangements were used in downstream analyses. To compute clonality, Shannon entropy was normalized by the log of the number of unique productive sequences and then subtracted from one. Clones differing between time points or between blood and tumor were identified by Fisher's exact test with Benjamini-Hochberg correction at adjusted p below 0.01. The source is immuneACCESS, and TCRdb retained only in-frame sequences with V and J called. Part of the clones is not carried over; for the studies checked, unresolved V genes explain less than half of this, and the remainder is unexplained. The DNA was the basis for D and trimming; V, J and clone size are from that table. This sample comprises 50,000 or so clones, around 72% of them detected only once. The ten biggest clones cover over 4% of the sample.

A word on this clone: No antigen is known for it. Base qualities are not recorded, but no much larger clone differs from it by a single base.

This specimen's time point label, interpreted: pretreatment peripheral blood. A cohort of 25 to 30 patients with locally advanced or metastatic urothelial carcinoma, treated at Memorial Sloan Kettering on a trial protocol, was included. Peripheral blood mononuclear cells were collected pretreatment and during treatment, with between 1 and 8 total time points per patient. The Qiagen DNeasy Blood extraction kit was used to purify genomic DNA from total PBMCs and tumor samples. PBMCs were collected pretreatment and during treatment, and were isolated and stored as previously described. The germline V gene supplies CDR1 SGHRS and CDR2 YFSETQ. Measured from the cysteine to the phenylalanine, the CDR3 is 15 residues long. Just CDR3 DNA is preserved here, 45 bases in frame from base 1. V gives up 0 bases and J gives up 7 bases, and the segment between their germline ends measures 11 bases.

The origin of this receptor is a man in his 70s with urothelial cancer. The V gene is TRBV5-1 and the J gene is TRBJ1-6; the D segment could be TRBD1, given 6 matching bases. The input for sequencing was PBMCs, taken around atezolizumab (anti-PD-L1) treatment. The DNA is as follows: TGCGCCAGCAGCTTGGCTGGGGGCCCGAATTCACCCCTCCACTTT. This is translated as CASSLAGGPNSPLHF.